These 5 T cell receptor beta chains came from one sample sequenced in a study of response to subunit inactivated influenza vaccine. TCRdb fed the RT-PCR reads into MiXCR, producing one record per CDR3 protein. The sample consists of 600,000 to 850,000 distinct CDR3 sequences, 11% to 15% of them appearing once. The sequencing here drew on PBMCs from blood, taken roughly 15 days before vaccination. The receptors come from a middle-aged man who received an inactivated influenza vaccine.

This clonotype was seen only a few times. The genes are TRBV2 and TRBJ2-1, with 10 bases identical to TRBD2. The CDR3 totals 15 residues. J was trimmed by 9 bases and V by 4 bases; bases with no gene match: 9. Looked up from germline, CDR1 is SNHLY and CDR2 is FYNNEI. The CDR3, as DNA: TGTGCCAGCAGTGTGAGAGAGCGGGGGGGAGGTGAGCAGTTCTTC. It yields the protein CASSVRERGGGEQFF.

This clonotype came up many times. V gene TRBV6-2 or TRBV6-3 combines with J gene TRBJ1-2, with D hard to call. The CDR3 is 11 residues long. Trimming took 4 bases from V and 8 from J, leaving 8 bases between them. Germline loops: CDR1 MNHEY, CDR2 SVGEGT. The CDR3 protein is CASSLRSGYTF. CDR3 coding DNA: TGTGCCAGCAGTTTAAGGTCCGGCTACACCTTC.

This clonotype showed up just a few times. The chain links TRBV6-2 or TRBV6-3 to TRBJ1-5; a possible D gene is TRBD1 (5 bases). Germline V lookup: CDR1 MNHEY, CDR2 SVGEGT. Trimming removed 0 bases from V and 4 bases from J, with 25 bases in between. CDR3 length equals 20 residues. CDR3 amino acids: CASSYSRRSGHAGGNQPQHF. The CDR3 bases are TGTGCCAGCAGTTACTCGAGGCGGTCAGGTCACGCTGGGGGGAATCAGCCCCAGCATTTT.

This clonotype came up a few times. This chain joins TRBV7-8 and TRBJ2-1, with TRBD1 as a possible D gene (6 bases). V lost 1 base and J 7 bases, leaving 20 bases between the germline ends. CDR1 and CDR2 (germline): SGHVS, FQNEAQ. This CDR3 spans 17 amino acids. The CDR3, as DNA: TGTGCCAGCAGCTTAGGGGCCCCGGGACACCGGCGGAATGAGCAGTTCTTC. Protein: CASSLGAPGHRRNEQFF.

Many counts were recorded for this clonotype. The V and J genes are TRBV28 and TRBJ2-1, with 7 nucleotides matching TRBD2. Per germline, CDR1 MDHEN and CDR2 SYDVKM. The CDR3 length is 13 residues. With 5 bases clipped from V and 8 bases from J, the junction kept 6 bases outside the gene matches. The CDR3 DNA sequence: TGTGCCAGCAGTCCCACTAGCGTCCATGAGCAGTTCTTC. Translated: CASSPTSVHEQFF.